This is a list of T cell receptor beta chains from one sample in a study of blood T cell repertoires in COVID-19. Some clones are missing from TCRdb's copy, which holds only in-frame ones; the method was immunoSEQ multiplex PCR. This sample has about 270,000 clones, with approximately 90% found just once. Sequencing input: PBMCs or T cells enriched from blood (not recorded which). These receptors all stem from a woman aged 45-65 years who had recovered from COVID-19. The CDR3 runs from the conserved cysteine through the conserved F or W. A D gene is named only where the DNA matches it firmly. A clone size is listed for some rows: how often the clone was seen (once, few, many), or a class if it is expanded.

>TRBV7-2|NA|TRBD1|TRBJ2-2
CASSSRDRVTGELFF
TGTGCCAGCAGCTCCCGGGACAGAGTCACCGGGGAGCTGTTTTTT
>TRBV20-1|NA|NA|TRBJ1-2
CSATWNYGYTF
TGCAGTGCCACATGGAACTATGGCTACACCTTC
>TRBV7-4|NA|TRBD1|TRBJ2-3
CASSLDRRQGAWDTQYF
TGTGCCAGCAGCTTAGACCGCCGACAGGGGGCATGGGATACGCAGTATTTT
>TRBV10-3|NA|TRBD1|TRBJ2-1
CAISESAGGSYNEQFF
TGTGCCATCAGTGAGTCGGCAGGGGGCTCCTACAATGAGCAGTTCTTC
>TRBV7-3|NA|TRBD1|TRBJ1-1
CASSAQGVENTEAFF
TGTGCCAGCAGCGCTCAGGGGGTAGAAAACACTGAAGCTTTCTTT
>TRBV7-3|NA|TRBD1|TRBJ1-1
CASTITGATEAFF
TGTGCCAGCACCATAACAGGGGCCACTGAAGCTTTCTTT
>TRBV7-2|NA|NA|TRBJ2-3
CASSPRVAAASTDTQYF
TGTGCCAGCAGCCCCCGAGTAGCGGCTGCTAGCACAGATACGCAGTATTTT
>TRBV5-1|NA|TRBD2|TRBJ2-3
CASSSLTSGRADTQYF
TGCGCCAGCAGCTCCCTTACTAGCGGGAGGGCCGATACGCAGTATTTT
>TRBV4-1|few|TRBD1|TRBJ1-2
CASSRPGQGSDGYTF
TGCGCCAGCAGCAGACCGGGACAGGGGTCCGATGGCTACACCTTC
>TRBV12-3/TRBV12-4|NA|TRBD1|TRBJ2-1
CAPGQGPYNEQFF
TGTGCCCCTGGACAGGGTCCCTACAATGAGCAGTTCTTC
>TRBV7-2|NA|TRBD1|TRBJ1-5
CASSPTGNQPQHF
TGTGCCAGCAGCCCGACAGGGAATCAGCCCCAGCATTTT
>TRBV5-6|NA|NA|TRBJ2-7
CASSLSGFEYEQYF
TGTGCCAGCAGCTTGTCAGGTTTTGAGTACGAGCAGTACTTC
>TRBV5-6|few|TRBD1|TRBJ1-5
CASSIGQGNQPQHF
TGTGCCAGCAGCATCGGACAGGGCAATCAGCCCCAGCATTTT
>TRBV11-3|NA|TRBD1|TRBJ2-5
CASSSGQGGETQYF
TGTGCCAGCAGCTCAGGACAGGGCGGGGAGACCCAGTACTTC
>TRBV4-1|NA|NA|TRBJ1-5
CASSQNPRDGGWNQPQHF
TGCGCCAGCAGCCAAAATCCCCGGGACGGGGGTTGGAATCAGCCCCAGCATTTT
>TRBV6-6|NA|TRBD1|TRBJ2-5
CASCPMGAGGRETQYF
TGTGCCAGCTGTCCCATGGGGGCAGGGGGCAGGGAGACCCAGTACTTC
>TRBV18|once|TRBD1|TRBJ2-1
CASSPGTGDNEQFF
TGTGCCAGCTCACCCGGGACAGGGGACAATGAGCAGTTCTTC
>TRBV19|NA|TRBD1|TRBJ1-5
CASSPGTGRESNQPQHF
TGTGCCAGTAGTCCAGGGACAGGGAGGGAAAGCAATCAGCCCCAGCATTTT
>TRBV11-3|NA|NA|TRBJ1-1
CASSPGRGLGNTEAFF
TGTGCCAGCAGCCCCGGCAGAGGTCTAGGGAACACTGAAGCTTTCTTT
>TRBV9|NA|NA|TRBJ2-7
CASSVVSPNTLCEQYF
TGTGCCAGCAGCGTAGTGTCTCCCAACACCCTCTGCGAGCAGTACTTC
>TRBV24-1|once|NA|TRBJ2-5
CATSAGFGTQYF
TGTGCCACCAGTGCCGGTTTCGGGACCCAGTACTTC
>TRBV18|NA|NA|TRBJ1-5
CASSPKEGPINQPQHF
TGTGCCAGCTCACCAAAGGAGGGCCCGATCAATCAGCCCCAGCATTTT
>TRBV6-2/TRBV6-3|NA|TRBD1|TRBJ1-5
CASSTTTGRPQHF
TGTGCCAGCAGTACAACGACAGGGAGGCCCCAGCATTTT
>TRBV28|NA|TRBD2|TRBJ2-1
CASSSSGRAGNEQFF
TGTGCCAGCAGTTCCAGCGGGAGGGCCGGCAATGAGCAGTTCTTC
>TRBV27|few|NA|TRBJ1-5
CASRAQGRDGQPQHF
TGTGCCAGCAGGGCACAGGGTCGGGACGGGCAGCCCCAGCATTTT
>TRBV28|NA|TRBD1|TRBJ1-2
CASRGTGNYGYTF
TGTGCCAGCAGGGGGACAGGGAACTATGGCTACACCTTC
>TRBV7-2|NA|TRBD2|TRBJ2-3
CASSLRLAGGATDTQYF
TGTGCCAGCAGCTTAAGACTAGCGGGAGGAGCCACAGATACGCAGTATTTT
>TRBV19|NA|NA|TRBJ1-5
CASSLRTANQPQHF
TGTGCCAGTAGTCTCAGGACAGCAAATCAGCCCCAGCATTTT
>TRBV6-5|NA|TRBD1|TRBJ1-3
CASSYYRDRGRNTIYF
TGTGCCAGCAGTTATTACCGGGACAGGGGAAGAAACACCATATATTTT
>TRBV7-3|NA|NA|TRBJ1-1
CASSPGGRNTEAFF
TGTGCCAGCTCCCCCGGGGGAAGGAACACTGAAGCTTTCTTT
>TRBV7-3|few|NA|TRBJ2-1
CASSPVQGTYNEQFF
TGTGCCAGCAGCCCCGTCCAGGGGACCTACAATGAGCAGTTCTTC
>TRBV27|NA|NA|TRBJ2-1
CASSLSGLSSYNEQFF
TGTGCCAGCAGTTTATCGGGACTCAGCTCCTACAATGAGCAGTTCTTC
>TRBV5-6|NA|NA|TRBJ1-5
CASSGSSRNQPQHF
TGTGCCAGCAGCGGCTCGTCCAGAAATCAGCCCCAGCATTTT
>TRBV5-1|NA|TRBD2|TRBJ2-1
CASSGSGGTYNEQFF
TGCGCCAGCAGCGGCAGCGGGGGTACCTACAATGAGCAGTTCTTC
>TRBV19|NA|TRBD1|TRBJ1-2
CASRSQQGSDGYTF
TGTGCCAGTAGATCACAACAGGGGAGCGATGGCTACACCTTC
>TRBV2|NA|TRBD1|TRBJ1-5
CASSWDRHSNQPQHF
TGTGCCAGCAGCTGGGACAGACATAGCAATCAGCCCCAGCATTTT
>TRBV27|NA|TRBD1|TRBJ1-2
CASRGGLLSNYGYTF
TGTGCCAGCAGAGGGGGCCTTTTAAGTAACTATGGCTACACCTTC
>TRBV18|NA|NA|TRBJ2-1
CASSPNGRDNEQFF
TGTGCCAGCTCACCTAATGGGCGGGACAATGAGCAGTTCTTC